The clone carrying this TCR beta chain was counted a few times. What it binds is not known. The entry originates in a study of beta chain features in type 1 diabetes. Study-wide points: In type 1 diabetes patients, VDJ junctions had fewer insertions; deletions at these junctions were more frequent.

A sort by CD45RO/CCR7/CD25/CD127/CD95/CD27 yielded CD4+ naive, central memory, regulatory and stem cell-like memory cells. Every sorted population was more than 98% pure. Investigators reverse transcribed all isolated RNA, so they sequenced expressed TCRB transcripts. Repertoires were generated with immunoSEQ multiplex PCR, while TCRdb's copy carries only in-frame clones and drops some. The data contain about 160,000 clones, 7.5% to 10% of them seen just once; the ten biggest clones take up 0.65%. CDR1 is SQVTM and CDR2 is ANQGSEA in the germline V gene. With 4 bases removed from V and 1 base from J, the gap between germline ends came to 14 bases. CDR3 length equals 15 residues.

This sequence joins TRBV29-1 and TRBJ1-5; unclear D gene. The sequenced material came from central memory CD4+ T cells from blood. The receptor comes from a man aged 18 to 29 in good health. DNA of the CDR3: TGCAGCGTTGTAGTATCGGGGTCCAGCAATCAGCCCCAGCATTTT. Its protein product is CSVVVSGSSNQPQHF.